Below, 30 T cell receptor beta chains from the same sample are listed, as sequenced in a study of Ad26.COV2.S vaccination and SARS-CoV-2 variants (dated by TCRdb to about 2021). Receptors were amplified or captured by the immunoSEQ multiplex PCR assay. This immuneACCESS table, as held by TCRdb, lists in-frame sequences with V and J called but not all clones. Of the missing ones, under half trace to an unresolved V gene in checked studies; the others have no known cause. Recorded for this sample are some 640,000 clones; roughly 90% of them occurred a single time. The ten top clones hold around 1.5% of the sample. What this sample's treatment or condition label stands for: around 19 received Ad26.COV2.S at low or high dose, single or two shots; about 5 received placebo; per-sample allocation not given. For vaccine and placebo recipients, repertoires were sequenced using samples collected on day 63 after the first injection.

The specimen was peripheral blood, collected in a trial of Ad26.COV2.S vaccine versus placebo. The source is a person between 18 and 65 years old who received the Ad26.COV2.S COVID-19 vaccine or a placebo.

The chain employs TRBV7-2 and TRBJ1-2; D unresolved. V was cut by 5 bases and J by 2 bases, with 15 bases left in between. The CDR3 is made up of 15 amino acids. Germline V CDR1 and CDR2: SGHTA, FQGNSA. CDR3 in amino acids: CASSPGRPSNYGYTF. The CDR3, as DNA: TGTGCCAGCAGCCCCGGACGCCCGTCCAACTATGGCTACACCTTC.

The chain combines TRBV3-1 (or the pseudogene TRBV3-2) with TRBJ1-4; maybe TRBD1 (6 bases). Trimming left V 6 bases short and J 17 bases short, with 25 bases between. The CDR3 extends over 14 amino acids. Germline V gives CDR1 LGHDT, CDR2 YNNKEL (reference sequence). Here the CDR3 DNA reads TGTGCCAGCAGTTTTCCGGGACAACCTACCGGACAATTTTTT. Its protein product is CASSFPGQPTGQFF.

The chain recombines TRBV19 with TRBJ1-2; 9 bases are a match to TRBD1. Trimming removed 8 bases from V and 8 bases from J; junction bases left unmatched: 6. The CDR3 has 12 amino acids. Germline CDR1 LNHDA, CDR2 SQIVND (reference sequence). The CDR3 here is CASGTGGRGYTF. The CDR3 nucleotides are TGTGCCAGTGGTACAGGGGGCCGGGGCTACACCTTC.

The rearrangement joins TRBV28 to TRBJ1-5; D gene uncertain. V lost 10 bases to trimming and J lost 0 bases, with 16 bases between them. The V gene's germline CDR1 is MDHEN and CDR2 SYDVKM. The CDR3 contains 15 residues. DNA for the CDR3: TGTGCCACCTCCTGGGGAGGGAATAGCAATCAGCCCCAGCATTTT. Its translation is CATSWGGNSNQPQHF.

On this clone: The junction departs from the called germline gene at one end, perhaps through a read error. The chain joins TRBV19 to TRBJ2-7, with 10 bases lining up with TRBD1. Germline-derived CDR1 and CDR2 are LNHDA and SQIVND (reference sequence). The CDR3 loop spans 14 amino acids. CDR3 sequence reads: CASSDRGLLYGQYF. CDR3 nucleotides: TGTGCCAGTAGTGACAGGGGGCTTCTCTACGGGCAGTACTTC.

This chain links TRBV19 with TRBJ1-5; no definite D call. Germline V CDR1 and CDR2: LNHDA, SQIVND (reference sequence). V lost 0 bases to trimming and J lost 4 bases, with 10 bases between them. This CDR3 has 15 residues. The CDR3 loop is CASSIDGRGNQPQHF. Here the CDR3 DNA reads TGTGCCAGTAGTATAGATGGGAGAGGGAATCAGCCCCAGCATTTT.

The chain carries TRBV7-9 and TRBJ2-4, with TRBD1 as a possible D gene (6 bases). V was pared by 3 bases and J by 2 bases, with 14 bases between. Germline CDR1 is SEHNR and CDR2 is FQNEAQ (reference sequence). This CDR3 has 16 residues. In DNA, the CDR3 is TGTGCCAGCAGCTTGGGGCAGGGGATAACCAAAAACATTCAGTACTTC. Translated, it gives CASSLGQGITKNIQYF.

V is TRBV7-9 and J is TRBJ2-3; D call uncertain. This CDR3 has 15 residues. Germline lookup yields CDR1 SEHNR and CDR2 FQNEAQ (reference sequence). V lost 5 bases, J lost 2 bases, and 14 bases lay in between. CDR3 loop: CASSRPRLFTDTQYF. CDR3 sequence (DNA): TGTGCCAGCAGCCGCCCCCGGCTCTTCACAGATACGCAGTATTTT. The variable domain in full, completed from reference TRBV7-9 and TRBJ2-3, reads DTGVSQNPRHKITKRGQNVTFRCDPISEHNRLYWYRQTLGQGPEFLTYFQNEAQLEKSRLLSDRFSAERPKGSFSTLEIQRTEQGDSAMYLCASSRPRLFTDTQYFGPGTRLTVL.

This clone came up once. CDR3 nucleotide sequence: TGTGCCAGCTCACCACTCCCCGATTACGAGCAGTACTTC. It specifies CASSPLPDYEQYF. This chain connects TRBV18 to TRBJ2-7; no firm D call. Germline CDR1 KGHSH, CDR2 LQKENI. V lost 1 base, J lost 4 bases, and 8 bases lay in between. The CDR3 is 13 amino acids.

The chain has TRBV6-1 and TRBJ2-2, with 14 bases fitting TRBD2. Looked up from germline, CDR1 is MNHNS and CDR2 is SASEGT. CDR3 size: 19 residues. Trimming took 3 bases from V and 4 from J; bases not matched to a gene: 10. The CDR3 nucleotides are TGTGCCAGCAGTGAGTTCTACGGGACTAGCGGGAGAAGCACCGGGGAGCTGTTTTTT. This encodes CASSEFYGTSGRSTGELFF.

A note on this clone: At the DNA level, this CDR3 is encoded by other sequences in the same sample as well. The CDR3 nucleotides read TGTGCCAGCAGCTTAGGTTCCGGAAACACCATATATTTT. This gives the protein CASSLGSGNTIYF. The gene calls are TRBV11-3 and TRBJ1-3; D is undetermined. CDR3 size: 13 residues. The germline V and J ends were trimmed by 1 base and 4 bases, with 5 bases remaining between them. Germline V gene data show CDR1 as SGHNT and CDR2 as YENEEA.

The rearrangement uses TRBV15 and TRBJ1-3; D perhaps matches TRBD1 (5 bases). Trimming left V 0 bases short and J 4 bases short, with 7 bases between. Germline V gene data show CDR1 as LNHNV and CDR2 as YYDKDF (reference sequence). CDR3 length: 14 amino acids. CDR3 loop: CATSRDRTGNTIYF. As DNA, the CDR3 is TGTGCCACCAGCAGAGACCGGACAGGAAACACCATATATTTT. Based on the CDR3 plus reference TRBV15 and TRBJ1-3, the full variable domain is DAMVIQNPRYQVTQFGKPVTLSCSQTLNHNVMYWYQQKSSQAPKLLFHYYDKDFNNEADTPDNFQSRRPNTSFCFLDIRSPGLGDTAMYLCATSRDRTGNTIYFGEGSWLTVV.

This chain joins TRBV15 and TRBJ2-2; TRBD2 matches at 9 bases. Germline V gene sequence: CDR1 LNHNV, CDR2 YYDKDF (reference sequence). With 0 bases clipped from V and 6 bases from J, the junction kept 8 bases outside the gene matches. The CDR3 is 17 residues long. CDR3 DNA sequence: TGTGCCACCAGCAGAGATATAGGCGGGGGGGCCTCCGGGGAGCTGTTTTTT. Protein: CATSRDIGGGASGELFF.

The chain is built from TRBV2 and TRBJ2-3; 7 nucleotides match TRBD1. Germline CDR1 is SNHLY and CDR2 is FYNNEI. The CDR3 runs to 15 residues. The V gene end was trimmed by 7 bases and the J gene end by 3 bases; junction bases not matched to a gene: 10. DNA for the CDR3: TGTGCCAGCACTCGAGACAGGGCATCAACAGATACGCAGTATTTT. Amino acids: CASTRDRASTDTQYF.

This chain uses TRBV6-2 or TRBV6-3 with TRBJ2-1; 8 bases are a match to TRBD2. The ends lost 5 bases at V and 9 bases at J; junction bases unmatched: 9. This CDR3 contains 14 residues. Per germline, CDR1 MNHEY and CDR2 SVGEGT. CDR3 in DNA: TGTGCCAGCAGTCCGCGGACTAGCCGTGGTGAGCAGTTCTTC. This sequence encodes CASSPRTSRGEQFF.

This clone was found a few times. J is TRBJ1-5 and V is TRBV6-5, with D perhaps TRBD1 (6 bases). This CDR3 spans 13 amino acids. Germline-derived CDR1 and CDR2 are MNHEY and SVGAGI. V lost 6 bases to trimming and J lost 3 bases, with 9 bases between them. CDR3 residues: CASRQGNNQPQHF. CDR3 DNA sequence: TGTGCCAGCAGACAGGGAAACAATCAGCCCCAGCATTTT.

This clone has only one observation. The rearrangement links TRBV29-1 to TRBJ1-1, with a weak D call TRBD1 (5 bases). CDR1 is SQVTM, CDR2 ANQGSEA, per germline. This CDR3 is built from 15 residues. The ends were cut back, 5 bases at V and 2 bases at J, with 18 bases in the middle. Written as DNA, the CDR3 is TGCAGCGTTAACAACTGGGGGAGTCTCAACACTGAAGCTTTCTTT. Its translation: CSVNNWGSLNTEAFF.

The CDR3 bases are TGTGCCAGCAGTCCCAGGACTAGCGGGGCCTACAATGAGCAGTTCTTC. It specifies CASSPRTSGAYNEQFF. The gene calls are TRBV28 and TRBJ2-1, with 12 bases that match TRBD2. The CDR3 consists of 16 residues. With 5 bases clipped from V and 2 bases from J, the junction kept 4 bases outside the gene matches. Germline assignment: CDR1 MDHEN and CDR2 SYDVKM.

The chain combines TRBV5-6 with TRBJ1-1; D remains ambiguous. This CDR3 is 12 amino acids long. Germline V lookup: CDR1 SGHDT, CDR2 YYEEEE. Trimming stripped 4 bases from V and 5 bases from J, with 9 bases between. For the CDR3, the DNA is TGTGCCAGCAGCCTTACGGGGACTGAAGCTTTCTTT. Translating it yields CASSLTGTEAFF.

V is TRBV5-6 and J is TRBJ2-2; 9 bases line up with TRBD1. CDR1 SGHDT and CDR2 YYEEEE come from the germline V gene. CDR3 size: 16 residues. V lost 4 bases to trimming and J lost 0 bases; unmatched junction nucleotides: 4. The CDR3 coding sequence is TGTGCCAGCAGCCCCGGGACAGGGTCGAACACCGGGGAGCTGTTTTTT. This gives the protein CASSPGTGSNTGELFF.

V and J are TRBV18 and TRBJ2-6; D gene unclear. Germline CDR1 and CDR2: KGHSH and LQKENI. V lost 2 bases and J 4 bases, leaving 12 bases between the germline ends. This CDR3 is 16 amino acids long. The CDR3 region has the DNA TGTGCCAGCTCACCAGAAAGGAATCTGGGGGCCAACGTCCTGACTTTC. Encoded protein: CASSPERNLGANVLTF.

The J gene is TRBJ1-3, the V gene TRBV18; possibly TRBD1 for D (6 bases). The ends were cut back, 5 bases at V and 0 bases at J, with 14 bases in the middle. Germline values: CDR1 KGHSH, CDR2 LQKENI. This CDR3 region has 16 residues. The CDR3: CASSDQQGSSGNTIYF. Here the CDR3 DNA reads TGTGCCAGCTCAGACCAACAGGGAAGCTCTGGAAACACCATATATTTT.

The gene calls are TRBV6-2 or TRBV6-3 and TRBJ1-2; D unclear. The V end was cut by 0 bases, the J end by 4 bases, with 9 bases between. CDR1 is MNHEY, CDR2 SVGEGT, per germline. This CDR3 comprises 14 residues. The CDR3 nucleotides read TGTGCCAGCAGTTACTCGGCAAACAGCTATGGCTACACCTTC. As protein: CASSYSANSYGYTF.

The V call is TRBV3-1 (or the pseudogene TRBV3-2), the J call TRBJ2-3; D gene unclear. This CDR3 spans 15 amino acids. From germline, CDR1 is LGHDT and CDR2 YNNKEL (reference sequence). V lost 0 bases, J lost 2 bases, and 9 bases lay in between. The CDR3 protein is CASSQEVTLTDTQYF. CDR3 DNA: TGTGCCAGCAGCCAAGAGGTGACCCTCACAGATACGCAGTATTTT.

This rearrangement joins TRBV5-1 to TRBJ2-1; D uncertain. The germline gives CDR1 SGHRS, CDR2 YFSETQ. The CDR3 contains 14 residues. V gave up 1 base and J gave up 6 bases, with 11 bases separating them. The CDR3 DNA reads as TGCGCCAGCAGCTTGAGCGCGGCCTCCAATGAGCAGTTCTTC. Protein sequence: CASSLSAASNEQFF.

The CDR3 region is CASSRPQGSSTDTQYF. CDR3 bases: TGTGCCAGCAGCAGACCACAGGGTTCGTCGACAGATACGCAGTATTTT. The rearrangement links TRBV7-2 to TRBJ2-3; D may be TRBD1 (6 bases). The germline V gene encodes CDR1 SGHTA and CDR2 FQGNSA. Trimming left V 5 bases short and J 3 bases short, with 18 bases between. The CDR3 is 16 amino acids. The variable domain in full, with the rest retrieved from reference TRBV7-2 and TRBJ2-3, is GAGVSQSPSNKVTEKGKDVELRCDPISGHTALYWYRQSLGQGLEFLIYFQGNSAPDKSGLPSDRFSAERTGGSVSTLTIQRTQQEDSAVYLCASSRPQGSSTDTQYFGPGTRLTVL.

V is TRBV13 and J is TRBJ2-1; 13 positions match TRBD2. Germline-derived CDR1 and CDR2 are PRHDT and FYEKMQ (reference sequence). Trimming cost V 1 base and J 7 bases; bases outside gene matches: 4. This CDR3 has 16 residues. For the CDR3, the DNA is TGTGCCAGCAGCTTAGACGGACTAGCGGGAGTTAATGAGCAGTTCTTC. Translated, it gives CASSLDGLAGVNEQFF.

This sequence joins TRBV19 and TRBJ2-3; D tentatively fits TRBD1 or TRBD2 (5 bases each). The CDR3 is 14 residues long. Between the trimmed V and J ends, which lost 10 bases and 0 bases, there was a span of 14 bases. CDR1 and CDR2 (germline): LNHDA, SQIVND (reference sequence). In nucleotides, the CDR3 is TGTGCCACTGCCACGGGGCCGAGCACAGATACGCAGTATTTT. It translates to CATATGPSTDTQYF. Looking up the rest from reference TRBV19 and TRBJ2-3 gives the full variable domain: DGGITQSPKYLFRKEGQNVTLSCEQNLNHDAMYWYRQDPGQGLRLIYYSQIVNDFQKGDIAEGYSVSREKKESFPLTVTSAQKNPTAFYLCATATGPSTDTQYFGPGTRLTVL.

The chain joins TRBV2 to TRBJ2-7, with D possibly TRBD1 on 6 matching bases. Trimming removed 3 bases at V and 6 bases at J, with 15 bases between. CDR3 size: 14 residues. Germline CDR1 SNHLY, CDR2 FYNNEI. CDR3 amino acids: CASSDTQGPSEQYF. The DNA of the CDR3 is TGTGCCAGCAGTGATACTCAGGGGCCGTCCGAGCAGTACTTC. The full variable domain, rest sourced from reference TRBV2 and TRBJ2-7, is EPEVTQTPSHQVTQMGQEVILRCVPISNHLYFYWYRQILGQKVEFLVSFYNNEISEKSEIFDDQFSVERPDGSNFTLKIRSTKLEDSAMYFCASSDTQGPSEQYFGPGTRLTVT.

V usage is TRBV19 and J usage is TRBJ1-2; 7 positions match TRBD1. In germline, CDR1 is LNHDA, CDR2 SQIVND (reference sequence). This CDR3 contains 15 residues. V dropped 5 bases and J dropped 2; count of bases not matched to a gene: 8. DNA of the CDR3: TGTGCCAGTAGTCTAAGACAGGGACCCAACTATGGCTACACCTTC. This gives the protein CASSLRQGPNYGYTF.